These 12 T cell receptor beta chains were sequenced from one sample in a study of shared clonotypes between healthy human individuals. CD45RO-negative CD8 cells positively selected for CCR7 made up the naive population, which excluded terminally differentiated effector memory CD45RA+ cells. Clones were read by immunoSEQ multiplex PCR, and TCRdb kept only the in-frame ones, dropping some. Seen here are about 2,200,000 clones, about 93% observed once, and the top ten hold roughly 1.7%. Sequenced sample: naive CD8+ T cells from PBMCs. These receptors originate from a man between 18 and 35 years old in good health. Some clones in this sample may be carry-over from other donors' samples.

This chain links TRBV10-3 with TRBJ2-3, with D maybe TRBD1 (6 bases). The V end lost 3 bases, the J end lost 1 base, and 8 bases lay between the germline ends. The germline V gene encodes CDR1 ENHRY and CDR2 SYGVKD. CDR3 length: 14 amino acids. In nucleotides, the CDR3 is TGTGCCATCAGTGAATGGACAGGCACAGATACGCAGTATTTT. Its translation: CAISEWTGTDTQYF.

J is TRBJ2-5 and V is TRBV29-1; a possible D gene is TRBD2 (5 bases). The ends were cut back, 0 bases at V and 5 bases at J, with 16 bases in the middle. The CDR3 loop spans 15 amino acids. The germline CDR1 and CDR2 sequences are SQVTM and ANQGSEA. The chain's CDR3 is CSVEDWERERETQYF. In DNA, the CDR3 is TGCAGCGTTGAAGATTGGGAGAGGGAAAGGGAGACCCAGTACTTC. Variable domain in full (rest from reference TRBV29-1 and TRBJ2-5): SAVISQKPSRDICQRGTSLTIQCQVDSQVTMMFWYRQQPGQSLTLIATANQGSEATYESGFVIDKFPISRPNLTFSTLTVSNMSPEDSSIYLCSVEDWERERETQYFGPGTRLLVL.

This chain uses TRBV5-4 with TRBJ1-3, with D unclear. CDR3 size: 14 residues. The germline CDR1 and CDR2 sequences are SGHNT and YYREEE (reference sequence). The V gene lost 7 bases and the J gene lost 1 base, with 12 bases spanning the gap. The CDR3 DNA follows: TGTGCCAGCTATACCATGGGGTCTGGAAACACCATATATTTT. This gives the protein CASYTMGSGNTIYF.

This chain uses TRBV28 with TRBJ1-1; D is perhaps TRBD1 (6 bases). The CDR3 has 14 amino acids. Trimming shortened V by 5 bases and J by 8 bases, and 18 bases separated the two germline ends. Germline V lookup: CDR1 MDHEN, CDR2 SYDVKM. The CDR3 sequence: CASSITGTTLEAFF. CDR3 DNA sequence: TGTGCCAGCAGTATTACGGGGACAACGCTCGAAGCTTTCTTT.

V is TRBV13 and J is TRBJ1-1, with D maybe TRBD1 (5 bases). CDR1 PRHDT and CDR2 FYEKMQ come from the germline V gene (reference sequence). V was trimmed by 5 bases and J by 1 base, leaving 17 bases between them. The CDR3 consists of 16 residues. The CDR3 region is CASSPFREYSNTEAFF. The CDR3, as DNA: TGTGCCAGCAGCCCATTCAGGGAGTACTCGAACACTGAAGCTTTCTTT.

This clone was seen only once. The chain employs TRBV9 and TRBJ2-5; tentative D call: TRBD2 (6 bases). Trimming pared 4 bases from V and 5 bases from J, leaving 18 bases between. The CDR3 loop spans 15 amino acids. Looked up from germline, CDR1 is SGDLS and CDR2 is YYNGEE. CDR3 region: CASSFLGGRRETQYF. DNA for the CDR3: TGTGCCAGCAGCTTCCTTGGGGGGAGGCGGGAGACCCAGTACTTC.

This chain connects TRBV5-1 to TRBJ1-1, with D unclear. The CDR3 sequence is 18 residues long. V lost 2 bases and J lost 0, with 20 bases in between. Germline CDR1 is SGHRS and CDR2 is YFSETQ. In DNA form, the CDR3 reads TGCGCCAGCAGCTTTTTTTCAGTCGGGTCGGCCATGAACACTGAAGCTTTCTTT. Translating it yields CASSFFSVGSAMNTEAFF.

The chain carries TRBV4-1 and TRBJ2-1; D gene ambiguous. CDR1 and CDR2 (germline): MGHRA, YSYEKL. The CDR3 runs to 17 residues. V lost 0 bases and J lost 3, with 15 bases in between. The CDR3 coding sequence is TGCGCCAGCAGCCAAGATACATATGGCGAGGTCTACAATGAGCAGTTCTTC. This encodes CASSQDTYGEVYNEQFF.

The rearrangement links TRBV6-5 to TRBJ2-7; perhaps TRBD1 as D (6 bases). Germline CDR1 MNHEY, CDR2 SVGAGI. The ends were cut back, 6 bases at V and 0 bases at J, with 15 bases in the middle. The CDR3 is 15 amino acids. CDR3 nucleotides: TGTGCCAGCAGAGTTGGGGGCAGGAACTCCTACGAGCAGTACTTC. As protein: CASRVGGRNSYEQYF.

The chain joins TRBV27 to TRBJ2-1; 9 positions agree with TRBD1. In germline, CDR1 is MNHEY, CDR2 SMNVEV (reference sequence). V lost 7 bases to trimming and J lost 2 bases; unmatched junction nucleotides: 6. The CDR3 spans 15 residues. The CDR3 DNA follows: TGTGCCAGCACCTGGGACAGGGCGGCCTACAATGAGCAGTTCTTC. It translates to CASTWDRAAYNEQFF.

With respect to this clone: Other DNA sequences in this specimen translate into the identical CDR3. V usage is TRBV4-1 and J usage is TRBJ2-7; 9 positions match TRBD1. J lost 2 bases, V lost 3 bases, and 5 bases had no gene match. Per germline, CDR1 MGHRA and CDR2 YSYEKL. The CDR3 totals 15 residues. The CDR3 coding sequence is TGCGCCAGCAGCCAGGGTAGGACAGGGGCCTACGAGCAGTACTTC. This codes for CASSQGRTGAYEQYF.

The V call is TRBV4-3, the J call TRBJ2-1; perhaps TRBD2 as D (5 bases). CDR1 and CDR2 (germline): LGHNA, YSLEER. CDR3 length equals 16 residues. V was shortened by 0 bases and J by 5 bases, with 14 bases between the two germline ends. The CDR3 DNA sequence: TGCGCCAGCAGCCAAGATAGGCGAGGGCCCGACAATGAGCAGTTCTTC. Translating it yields CASSQDRRGPDNEQFF.